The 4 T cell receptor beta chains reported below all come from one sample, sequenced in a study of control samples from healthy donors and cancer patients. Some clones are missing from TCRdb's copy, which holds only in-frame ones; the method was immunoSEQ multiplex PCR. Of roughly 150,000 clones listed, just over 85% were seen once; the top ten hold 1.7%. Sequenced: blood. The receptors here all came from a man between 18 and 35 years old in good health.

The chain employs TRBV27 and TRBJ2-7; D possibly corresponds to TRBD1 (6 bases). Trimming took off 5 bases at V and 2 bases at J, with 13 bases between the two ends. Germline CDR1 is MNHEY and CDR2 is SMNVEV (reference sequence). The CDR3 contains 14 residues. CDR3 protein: CASSAQGKTYEQYF. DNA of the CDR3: TGTGCCAGCAGTGCTCAGGGGAAGACCTACGAGCAGTACTTC.

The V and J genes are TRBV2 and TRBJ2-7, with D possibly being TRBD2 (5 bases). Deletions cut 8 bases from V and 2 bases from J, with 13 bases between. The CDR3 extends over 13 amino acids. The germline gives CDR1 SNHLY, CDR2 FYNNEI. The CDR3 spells CASGRLGAYEQYF. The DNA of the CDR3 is TGTGCCAGCGGACGTCTGGGAGCCTACGAGCAGTACTTC.

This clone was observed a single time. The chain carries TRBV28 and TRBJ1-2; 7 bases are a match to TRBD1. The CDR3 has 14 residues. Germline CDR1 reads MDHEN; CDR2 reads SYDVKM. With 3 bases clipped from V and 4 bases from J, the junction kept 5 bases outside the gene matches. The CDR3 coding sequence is TGTGCCAGCAGTTTCCTACAGGGGAGCTATGGCTACACCTTC. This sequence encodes CASSFLQGSYGYTF.

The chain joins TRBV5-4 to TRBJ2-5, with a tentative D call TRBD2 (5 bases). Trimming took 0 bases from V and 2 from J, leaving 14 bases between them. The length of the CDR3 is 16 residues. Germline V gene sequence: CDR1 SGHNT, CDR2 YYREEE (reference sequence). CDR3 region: CASSLGRERLQETQYF. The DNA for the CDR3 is TGTGCCAGCAGCTTGGGCCGCGAGCGGTTACAAGAGACCCAGTACTTC.